The sequence of this TCR beta chain was determined in a study of shared clonotypes between healthy human individuals. Study-level information: Contributing individuals were two females and a few males aged 18 to 49.

CDR1 and CDR2 from the germline V gene are SGHVS and FQNEAQ. Trimming removed 1 base from V and 4 bases from J, with 17 bases in between. This CDR3 has 17 residues. Using immunoSEQ multiplex PCR, the repertoire was profiled, and TCRdb retains in-frame clones only, with some absent. The table lists roughly 2 million clones, 85% to 95% of them singletons. The sequence derives from a man aged 18 to 29 in good health. The chain carries TRBV7-8 and TRBJ1-5, with D uncertain. Sequencing used naive CD4+ T cells sorted from blood. Documented subset: CD45RA+ positively selected. Written as DNA, the CDR3 is TGTGCCAGCAGCTTAGAGTCAGGCCCAAGCCTAAATCAGCCCCAGCATTTT. This translates into CASSLESGPSLNQPQHF.